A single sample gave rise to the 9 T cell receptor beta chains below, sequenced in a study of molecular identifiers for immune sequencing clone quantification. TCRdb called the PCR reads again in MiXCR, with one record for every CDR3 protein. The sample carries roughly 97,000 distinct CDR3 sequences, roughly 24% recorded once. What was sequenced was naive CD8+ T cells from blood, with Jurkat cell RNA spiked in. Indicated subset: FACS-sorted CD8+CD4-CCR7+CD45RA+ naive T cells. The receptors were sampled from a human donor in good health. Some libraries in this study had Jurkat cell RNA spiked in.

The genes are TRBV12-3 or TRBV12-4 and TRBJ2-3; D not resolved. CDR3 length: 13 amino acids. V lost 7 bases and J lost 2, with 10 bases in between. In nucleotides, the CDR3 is TGTGCCAGCACTGGGCAACCCACAGATACGCAGTATTTT. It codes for CASTGQPTDTQYF.

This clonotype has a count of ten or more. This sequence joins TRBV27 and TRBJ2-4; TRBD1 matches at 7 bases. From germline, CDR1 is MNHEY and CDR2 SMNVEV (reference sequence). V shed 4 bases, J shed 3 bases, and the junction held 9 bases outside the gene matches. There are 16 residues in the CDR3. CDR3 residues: CASSSRQGPYKNIQYF. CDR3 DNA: TGTGCCAGCAGTTCGCGACAGGGCCCCTACAAAAACATTCAGTACTTC.

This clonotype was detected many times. The CDR3 DNA reads TGCGCCAGCAGCCCCGGACGGAGCTCCTACGAGCAGTACTTC. It encodes CASSPGRSSYEQYF. V and J are TRBV4-3 and TRBJ2-7; D call uncertain. Germline V CDR1 and CDR2: LGHNA, YSLEER. The CDR3 totals 14 residues. Deletions cut 4 bases from V and 0 bases from J, with 10 bases between.

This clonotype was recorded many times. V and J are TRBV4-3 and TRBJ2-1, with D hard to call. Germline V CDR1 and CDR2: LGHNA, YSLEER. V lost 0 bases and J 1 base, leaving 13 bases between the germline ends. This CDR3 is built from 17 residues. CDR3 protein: CASSQDRSGFSYNEQFF. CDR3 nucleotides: TGCGCCAGCAGCCAAGATCGCTCTGGGTTTTCCTACAATGAGCAGTTCTTC.

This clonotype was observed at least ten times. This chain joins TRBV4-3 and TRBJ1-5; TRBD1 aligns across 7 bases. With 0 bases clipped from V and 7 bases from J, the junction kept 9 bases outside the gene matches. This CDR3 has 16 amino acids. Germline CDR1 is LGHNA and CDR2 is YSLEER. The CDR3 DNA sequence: TGCGCCAGCAGCCAAGATTGGGACAGATCGGGCCAGCCCCAGCATTTT. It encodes CASSQDWDRSGQPQHF.

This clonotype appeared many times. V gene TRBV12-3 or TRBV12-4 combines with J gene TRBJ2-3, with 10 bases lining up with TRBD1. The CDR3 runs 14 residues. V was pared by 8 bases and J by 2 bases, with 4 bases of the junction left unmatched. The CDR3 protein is CASRDRGPTDTQYF. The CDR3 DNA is TGTGCCAGCCGGGACAGGGGCCCCACAGATACGCAGTATTTT.

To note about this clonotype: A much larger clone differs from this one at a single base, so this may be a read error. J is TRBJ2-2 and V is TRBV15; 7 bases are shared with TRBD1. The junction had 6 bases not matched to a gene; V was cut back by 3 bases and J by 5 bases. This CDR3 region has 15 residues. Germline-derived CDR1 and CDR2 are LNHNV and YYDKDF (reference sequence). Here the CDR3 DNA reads TGTGCCACCAGCAGGGACAGGTGGTCAACCGGGGAGCTGTTTTTT. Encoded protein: CATSRDRWSTGELFF.

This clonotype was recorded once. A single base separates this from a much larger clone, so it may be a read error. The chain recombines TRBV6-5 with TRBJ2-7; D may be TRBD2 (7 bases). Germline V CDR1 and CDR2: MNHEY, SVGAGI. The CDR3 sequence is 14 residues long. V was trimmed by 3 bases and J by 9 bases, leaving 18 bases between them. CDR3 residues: CASSYDPGGAGQYF. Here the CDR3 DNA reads TGTGCCAGCAGTTATGACCCTGGGGGGGCCGGGCAGTACTTC.

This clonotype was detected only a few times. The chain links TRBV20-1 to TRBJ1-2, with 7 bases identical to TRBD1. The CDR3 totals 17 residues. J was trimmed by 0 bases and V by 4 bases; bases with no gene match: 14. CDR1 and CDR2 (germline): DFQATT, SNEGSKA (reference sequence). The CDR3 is CSAKAGQYNKPNYGYTF. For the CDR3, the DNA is TGCAGTGCTAAGGCGGGACAGTACAACAAACCTAACTATGGCTACACCTTC.